One and the same sample provided the 15 T cell receptor beta chains below, sequenced in a study of blood T cell repertoires in COVID-19. The method was immunoSEQ multiplex PCR; TCRdb's version includes in-frame clones alone and lacks a portion of them. The table lists approximately 37,000 clones, about 90% of them singletons. What was sequenced was peripheral blood. These TCRs come from a woman aged 70 to 79 with acute or convalescent COVID-19.

This chain connects TRBV5-4 to TRBJ2-2; 8 bases fit TRBD2. V lost 1 base to trimming and J lost 3 bases; unmatched junction nucleotides: 5. Germline CDR1 reads SGHNT; CDR2 reads YYREEE (reference sequence). This CDR3 has 16 residues. The CDR3 spells CASSLNRGGDTGELFF. The CDR3 DNA sequence: TGTGCCAGCAGCTTGAATCGGGGGGGTGACACCGGGGAGCTGTTTTTT.

The chain combines TRBV19 with TRBJ1-1; perhaps TRBD1 as D (6 bases). The CDR3 length is 12 residues. The V and J ends lost 7 bases and 8 bases respectively, with 14 bases between them. The V gene's germline CDR1 is LNHDA and CDR2 SQIVND (reference sequence). CDR3 residues: CASNILGTEAFF. Written as DNA, the CDR3 is TGTGCCAGTAACATATTAGGGACAGAAGCTTTCTTT.

The chain links TRBV5-1 to TRBJ2-5; D not certain. Germline V gives CDR1 SGHRS, CDR2 YFSETQ. V dropped 5 bases and J dropped 2 bases, with 16 bases sitting between them. This CDR3 has 15 amino acids. The CDR3 is CASSSDHGAQETQYF. CDR3 DNA sequence: TGCGCCAGCAGTTCTGACCATGGAGCGCAAGAGACCCAGTACTTC. The full variable domain, its missing parts supplied by reference TRBV5-1 and TRBJ2-5, is KAGVTQTPRYLIKTRGQQVTLSCSPISGHRSVSWYQQTPGQGLQFLFEYFSETQRNKGNFPGRFSGRQFSNSRSEMNVSTLELGDSALYLCASSSDHGAQETQYFGPGTRLLVL.

The chain employs TRBV19 and TRBJ1-5; TRBD1 is a possible D gene (6 bases). This CDR3 region has 16 residues. Trimming removed 1 base at V and 0 bases at J, with 10 bases between. Germline-derived CDR1 and CDR2 are LNHDA and SQIVND (reference sequence). CDR3 amino acids: CASSIGTANSNQPQHF. The CDR3 nucleotides read TGTGCCAGTAGTATAGGGACAGCTAATAGCAATCAGCCCCAGCATTTT.

This clone was seen just once. The chain joins TRBV4-3 to TRBJ2-6, with 9 bases matching TRBD1. Looked up from germline, CDR1 is LGHNA and CDR2 is YSLEER. This CDR3 region has 18 residues. V trimming: 0 bases; J trimming: 11 bases; junction bases outside the gene matches: 14. The CDR3 sequence is CASSQDHSGTGSIHVLTF. CDR3 nucleotides: TGCGCCAGCAGCCAAGACCATTCCGGGACAGGGTCCATCCACGTCCTGACTTTC.

The V call is TRBV19, the J call TRBJ2-5; the match to TRBD2 covers 7 bases. The length of the CDR3 is 14 residues. Germline-derived CDR1 and CDR2 are LNHDA and SQIVND (reference sequence). V was clipped by 5 bases and J by 1 base; unmatched bases: 4. The CDR3 region is CASSVSSGQETQYF. The CDR3 DNA sequence: TGTGCCAGTAGTGTCTCTAGCGGCCAAGAGACCCAGTACTTC.

The chain uses TRBV3-1 (or the pseudogene TRBV3-2) and TRBJ2-1, with 9 bases identical to TRBD2. The CDR3 sequence is 15 residues long. The ends lost 3 bases at V and 9 bases at J; junction bases unmatched: 9. Germline values: CDR1 LGHDT, CDR2 YNNKEL (reference sequence). Here the CDR3 DNA reads TGTGCCAGCAGCCAGGGTCTAGCGGGATGGGGTGAGCAGTTCTTC. This encodes CASSQGLAGWGEQFF.

The chain uses TRBV10-3 and TRBJ2-7; tentative D call: TRBD2 (6 bases). Germline values: CDR1 ENHRY, CDR2 SYGVKD. Trimming stripped 6 bases from V and 2 bases from J, with 11 bases between. The CDR3 consists of 13 residues. The CDR3 DNA reads TGTGCCATCAGGGGGACTGAGACCTACGAGCAGTACGTC. It yields the protein CAIRGTETYEQYV.

The genes are TRBV7-9 and TRBJ1-1, with D tentatively TRBD1 (6 bases). The CDR3 extends over 13 amino acids. The germline V gene encodes CDR1 SEHNR and CDR2 FQNEAQ (reference sequence). Trimming took off 3 bases at V and 4 bases at J, with 9 bases between the two ends. The CDR3 region is CASSFGQTTEAFF. DNA for the CDR3: TGTGCCAGCAGCTTTGGACAGACCACTGAAGCTTTCTTT. The complete variable domain, with remaining parts taken from reference TRBV7-9 and TRBJ1-1, reads DTGVSQNPRHKITKRGQNVTFRCDPISEHNRLYWYRQTLGQGPEFLTYFQNEAQLEKSRLLSDRFSAERPKGSFSTLEIQRTEQGDSAMYLCASSFGQTTEAFFGQGTRLTVV.

V is TRBV20-1 and J is TRBJ1-3; possible D gene TRBD1, 5 bases. Trimming cost V 3 bases and J 0 bases, with 9 bases left between them. The CDR3 has 14 residues. The V gene's germline CDR1 is DFQATT and CDR2 SNEGSKA (reference sequence). The chain's CDR3 is CSASPGVSGNTIYF. CDR3 sequence (DNA): TGCAGTGCTAGTCCGGGGGTCTCTGGAAACACCATATATTTT.

This clone was recorded only once. The chain joins TRBV7-3 to TRBJ2-1, with TRBD2 matching 7 bases. The CDR3 has 13 amino acids. Germline lookup yields CDR1 SGHTA and CDR2 FQGTGA. Trimming cost V 2 bases and J 7 bases; bases outside gene matches: 2. For the CDR3, the DNA is TGTGCCAGCAGCTTAGGACTAGGGAATGAGCAGTTCTTC. Its protein is CASSLGLGNEQFF.

The V and J genes are TRBV9 and TRBJ1-1; no reliable D call. CDR1 is SGDLS and CDR2 is YYNGEE in the germline V gene. There are 13 residues in the CDR3. Deletions cut 2 bases from V and 4 bases from J, with 9 bases between. CDR3 region: CASSVGGSTEAFF. DNA for the CDR3: TGTGCCAGCAGCGTCGGAGGGTCCACTGAAGCTTTCTTT.

The chain links TRBV7-3 to TRBJ2-3; D is perhaps TRBD2 (6 bases). Trimming took off 3 bases at V and 3 bases at J, with 10 bases between the two ends. Germline CDR1 SGHTA, CDR2 FQGTGA. The CDR3 is 14 amino acids. The CDR3 loop is CASSLALATDTQYF. CDR3 nucleotide sequence: TGTGCCAGCAGCTTGGCTCTAGCGACAGATACGCAGTATTTT. Full variable domain (rest looked up from reference TRBV7-3 and TRBJ2-3): GAGVSQTPSNKVTEKGKYVELRCDPISGHTALYWYRQSLGQGPEFLIYFQGTGAADDSGLPNDRFFAVRPEGSVSTLKIQRTERGDSAVYLCASSLALATDTQYFGPGTRLTVL.

This chain uses TRBV11-3 with TRBJ2-1; 8 bases line up with TRBD1. The CDR3 contains 14 residues. Germline V gene lookup returns CDR1 SGHNT and CDR2 YENEEA. V lost 5 bases and J lost 4; bases outside the gene matches: 4. The CDR3 nucleotides read TGTGCCAGCAGCCTCAGGACAGGGTACAATGAGCAGTTCTTC. Its translation: CASSLRTGYNEQFF.

The chain joins TRBV2 to TRBJ1-2; D is unresolved. V was clipped by 2 bases and J by 5 bases, with 15 bases between them. The germline V gene has CDR1 SNHLY and CDR2 FYNNEI. The CDR3 extends over 15 amino acids. CDR3 sequence reads: CASSENSGGIYGYTF. CDR3 in DNA: TGTGCCAGCAGTGAAAACAGTGGCGGGATATATGGCTACACCTTC.